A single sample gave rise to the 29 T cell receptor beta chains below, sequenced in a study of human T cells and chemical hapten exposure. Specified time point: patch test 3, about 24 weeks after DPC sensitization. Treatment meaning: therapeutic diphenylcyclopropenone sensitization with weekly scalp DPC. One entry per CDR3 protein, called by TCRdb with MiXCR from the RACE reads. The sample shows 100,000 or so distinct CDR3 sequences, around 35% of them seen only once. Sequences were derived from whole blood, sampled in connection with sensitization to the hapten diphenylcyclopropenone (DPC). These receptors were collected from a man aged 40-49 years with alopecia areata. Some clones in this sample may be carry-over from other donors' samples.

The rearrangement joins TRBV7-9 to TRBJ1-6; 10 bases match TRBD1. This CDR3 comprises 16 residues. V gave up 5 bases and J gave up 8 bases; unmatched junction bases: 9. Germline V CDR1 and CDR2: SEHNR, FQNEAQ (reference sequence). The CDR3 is CASSPGTGAGDSPLHF. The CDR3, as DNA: TGTGCCAGCAGCCCGGGGACAGGGGCCGGGGATTCACCCCTCCACTTT.

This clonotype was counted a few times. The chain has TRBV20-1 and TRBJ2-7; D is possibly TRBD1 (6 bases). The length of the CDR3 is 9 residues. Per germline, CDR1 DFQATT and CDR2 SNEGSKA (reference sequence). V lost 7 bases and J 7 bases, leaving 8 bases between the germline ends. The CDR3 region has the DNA TGCAGTGTTAGGGGGGAGCAGTACGTC. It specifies CSVRGEQYV.

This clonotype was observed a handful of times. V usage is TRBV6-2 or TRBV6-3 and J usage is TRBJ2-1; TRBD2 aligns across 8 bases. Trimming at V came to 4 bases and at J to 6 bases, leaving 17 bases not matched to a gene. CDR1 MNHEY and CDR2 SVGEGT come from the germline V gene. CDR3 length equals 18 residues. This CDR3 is CASSSYTSLAGGFNEQFF. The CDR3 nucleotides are TGTGCCAGCAGTTCCTACACTAGTCTCGCGGGAGGTTTCAATGAGCAGTTCTTC.

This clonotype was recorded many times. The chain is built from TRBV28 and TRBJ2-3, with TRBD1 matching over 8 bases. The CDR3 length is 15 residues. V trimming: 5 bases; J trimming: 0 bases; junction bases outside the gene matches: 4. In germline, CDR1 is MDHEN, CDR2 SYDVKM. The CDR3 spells CASSAGTGSTDTQYF. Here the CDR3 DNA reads TGTGCCAGCAGTGCCGGGACAGGAAGCACAGATACGCAGTATTTT.

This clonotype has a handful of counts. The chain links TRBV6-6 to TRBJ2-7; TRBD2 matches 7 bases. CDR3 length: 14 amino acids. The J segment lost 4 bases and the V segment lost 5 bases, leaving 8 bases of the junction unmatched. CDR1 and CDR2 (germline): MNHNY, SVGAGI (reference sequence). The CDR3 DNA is TGTGCCAGCAGTGGATCCGGGACTAATTACGAGCAGTACGTC. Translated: CASSGSGTNYEQYV.

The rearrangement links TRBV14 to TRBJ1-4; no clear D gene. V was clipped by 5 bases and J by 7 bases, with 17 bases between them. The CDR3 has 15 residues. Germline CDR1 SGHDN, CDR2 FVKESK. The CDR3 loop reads CASSSLAGWGEKLFF. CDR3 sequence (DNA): TGTGCCAGCAGCTCACTCGCGGGCTGGGGTGAAAAACTGTTTTTT.

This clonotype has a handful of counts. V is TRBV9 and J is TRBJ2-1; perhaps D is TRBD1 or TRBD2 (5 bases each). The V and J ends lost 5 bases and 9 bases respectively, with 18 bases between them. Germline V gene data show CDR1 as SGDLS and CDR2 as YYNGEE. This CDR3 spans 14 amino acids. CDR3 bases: TGTGCCAGCAGTGCCGGGACGGCGGTGGTTGAGCAGTTCTTC. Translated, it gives CASSAGTAVVEQFF.

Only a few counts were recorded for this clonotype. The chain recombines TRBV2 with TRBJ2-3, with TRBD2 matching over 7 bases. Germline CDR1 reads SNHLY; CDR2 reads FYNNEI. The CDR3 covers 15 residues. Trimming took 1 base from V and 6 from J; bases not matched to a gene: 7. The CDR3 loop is CASSEGLLAIDTQYF. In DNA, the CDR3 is TGTGCCAGCAGTGAAGGGCTACTAGCGATCGATACGCAGTATTTT.

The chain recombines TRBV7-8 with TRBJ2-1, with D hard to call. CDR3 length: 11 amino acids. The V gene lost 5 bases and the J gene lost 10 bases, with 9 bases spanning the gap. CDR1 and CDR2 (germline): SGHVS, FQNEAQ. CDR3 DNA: TGTGCCAGCAGCCCCTACCAAGAGCAGTTCTTC. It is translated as CASSPYQEQFF.

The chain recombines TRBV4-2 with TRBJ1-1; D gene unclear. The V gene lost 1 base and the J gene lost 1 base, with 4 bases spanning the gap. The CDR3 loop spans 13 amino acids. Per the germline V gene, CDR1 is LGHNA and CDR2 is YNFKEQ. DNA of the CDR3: TGTGCCAGCAGCCAAGTGAGGAACACTGAAGCTTTCTTT. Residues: CASSQVRNTEAFF.

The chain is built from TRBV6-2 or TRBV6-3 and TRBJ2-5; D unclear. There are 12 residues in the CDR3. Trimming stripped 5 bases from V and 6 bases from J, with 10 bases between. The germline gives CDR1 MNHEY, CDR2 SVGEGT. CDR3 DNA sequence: TGTGCCAGCAGTAGCCTCGAGAAGACCCAGTACTTC. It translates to CASSSLEKTQYF.

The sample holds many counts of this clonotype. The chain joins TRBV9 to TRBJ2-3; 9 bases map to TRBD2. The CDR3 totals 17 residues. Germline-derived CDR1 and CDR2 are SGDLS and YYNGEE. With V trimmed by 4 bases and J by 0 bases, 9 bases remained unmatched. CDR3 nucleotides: TGTGCCAGCAGCCCCGCCCGGCGGGAGGGTAGCACAGATACGCAGTATTTT. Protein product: CASSPARREGSTDTQYF.

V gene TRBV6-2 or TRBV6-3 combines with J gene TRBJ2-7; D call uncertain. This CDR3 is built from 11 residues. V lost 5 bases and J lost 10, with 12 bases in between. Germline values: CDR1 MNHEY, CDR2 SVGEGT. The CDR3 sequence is CASSINGEQYF. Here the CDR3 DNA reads TGTGCCAGCAGTATTAACGGAGAACAGTACTTC.

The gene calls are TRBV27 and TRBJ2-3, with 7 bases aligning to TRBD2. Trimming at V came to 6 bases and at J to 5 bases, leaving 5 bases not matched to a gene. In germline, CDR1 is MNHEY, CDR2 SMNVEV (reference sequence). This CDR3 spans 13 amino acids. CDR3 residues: CASSPAGVDTQYF. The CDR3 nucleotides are TGTGCCAGCAGCCCCGCGGGGGTAGATACGCAGTATTTT.

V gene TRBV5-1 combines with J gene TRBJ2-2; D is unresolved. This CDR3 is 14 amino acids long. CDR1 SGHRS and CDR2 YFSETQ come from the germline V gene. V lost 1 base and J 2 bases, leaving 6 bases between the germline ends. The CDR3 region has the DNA TGCGCCAGCAGCTTGAGTGGCAACACCGGGGAGCTGTTTTTT. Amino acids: CASSLSGNTGELFF.

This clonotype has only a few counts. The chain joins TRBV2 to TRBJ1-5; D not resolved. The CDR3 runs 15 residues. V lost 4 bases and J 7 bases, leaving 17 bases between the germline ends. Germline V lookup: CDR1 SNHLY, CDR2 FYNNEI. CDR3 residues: CASSGYGVGTQPQHF. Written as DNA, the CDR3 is TGTGCCAGCAGTGGTTACGGGGTGGGTACCCAGCCCCAGCATTTT.

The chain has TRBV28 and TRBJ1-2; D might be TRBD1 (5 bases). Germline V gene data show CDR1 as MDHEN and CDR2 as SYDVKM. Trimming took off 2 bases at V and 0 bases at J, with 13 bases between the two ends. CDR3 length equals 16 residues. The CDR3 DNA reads TGTGCCAGCAGTTTAAGAGGGGCAGCGCCTAACTATGGCTACACCTTC. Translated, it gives CASSLRGAAPNYGYTF.

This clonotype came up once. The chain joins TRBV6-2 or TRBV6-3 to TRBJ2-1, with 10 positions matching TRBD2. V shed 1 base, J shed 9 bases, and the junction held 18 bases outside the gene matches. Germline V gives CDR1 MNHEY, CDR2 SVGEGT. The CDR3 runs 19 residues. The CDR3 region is CASSYWSSGRPHRRGEQFF. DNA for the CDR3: TGTGCCAGCAGTTACTGGAGTAGCGGGAGGCCCCATCGACGAGGTGAGCAGTTCTTC.

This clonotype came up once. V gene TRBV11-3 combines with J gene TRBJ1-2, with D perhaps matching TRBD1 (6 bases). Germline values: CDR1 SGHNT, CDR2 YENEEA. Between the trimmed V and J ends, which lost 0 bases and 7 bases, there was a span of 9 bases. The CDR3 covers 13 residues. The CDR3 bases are TGTGCCAGCAGCTTAGAGGGGGCGTTTGGCTACACCTTC. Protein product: CASSLEGAFGYTF.

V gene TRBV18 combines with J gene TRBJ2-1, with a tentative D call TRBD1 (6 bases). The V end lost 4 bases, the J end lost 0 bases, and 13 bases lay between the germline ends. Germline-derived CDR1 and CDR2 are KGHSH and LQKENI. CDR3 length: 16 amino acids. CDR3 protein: CASSRLQGGSYNEQFF. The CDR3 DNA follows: TGTGCCAGCTCACGATTACAGGGTGGCTCCTACAATGAGCAGTTCTTC.

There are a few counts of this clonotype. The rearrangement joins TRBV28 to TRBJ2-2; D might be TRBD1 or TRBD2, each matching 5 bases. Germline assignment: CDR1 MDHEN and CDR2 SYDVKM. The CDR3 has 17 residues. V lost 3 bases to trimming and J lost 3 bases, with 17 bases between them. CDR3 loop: CASSLASILGDTGELFF. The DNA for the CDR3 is TGTGCCAGCAGTTTGGCTAGCATACTAGGGGACACCGGGGAGCTGTTTTTT.

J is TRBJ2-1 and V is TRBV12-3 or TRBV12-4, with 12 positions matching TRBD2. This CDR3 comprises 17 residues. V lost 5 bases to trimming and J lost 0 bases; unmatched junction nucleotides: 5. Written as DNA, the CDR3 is TGTGCCAGCAGTCGGGGACTAGCGGGCCCCTCCTACAATGAGCAGTTCTTC. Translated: CASSRGLAGPSYNEQFF.

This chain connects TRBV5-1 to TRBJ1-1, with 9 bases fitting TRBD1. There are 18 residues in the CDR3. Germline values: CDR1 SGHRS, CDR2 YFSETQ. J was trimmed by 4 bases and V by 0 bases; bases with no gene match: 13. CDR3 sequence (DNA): TGCGCCAGCAGCTTGGCCGTACAGGGGGCCGCCGGGGTCACTGAAGCTTTCTTT. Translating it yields CASSLAVQGAAGVTEAFF.

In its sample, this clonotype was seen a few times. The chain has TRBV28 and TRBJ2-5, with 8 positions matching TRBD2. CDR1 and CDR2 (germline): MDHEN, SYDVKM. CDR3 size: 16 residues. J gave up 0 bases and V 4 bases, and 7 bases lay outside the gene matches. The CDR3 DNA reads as TGTGCCAGCAGTTCCTTTAGCGGGACGTACCAAGAGACCCAGTACTTC. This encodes CASSSFSGTYQETQYF.

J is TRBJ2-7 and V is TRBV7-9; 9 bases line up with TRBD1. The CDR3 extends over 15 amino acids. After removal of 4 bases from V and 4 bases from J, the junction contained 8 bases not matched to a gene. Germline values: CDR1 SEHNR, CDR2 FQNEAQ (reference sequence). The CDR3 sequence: CASSWGQGPTYEQYF. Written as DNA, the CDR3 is TGTGCCAGCAGCTGGGGACAGGGACCTACTTACGAGCAGTACTTC.

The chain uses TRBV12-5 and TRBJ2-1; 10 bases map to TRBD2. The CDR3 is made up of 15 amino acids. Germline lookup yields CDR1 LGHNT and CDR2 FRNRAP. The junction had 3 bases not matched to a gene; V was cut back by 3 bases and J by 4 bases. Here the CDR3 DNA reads TGTGCTAGTGGTTTTACAGCGGGGGGGTACAATGAGCAGTTCTTC. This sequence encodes CASGFTAGGYNEQFF.

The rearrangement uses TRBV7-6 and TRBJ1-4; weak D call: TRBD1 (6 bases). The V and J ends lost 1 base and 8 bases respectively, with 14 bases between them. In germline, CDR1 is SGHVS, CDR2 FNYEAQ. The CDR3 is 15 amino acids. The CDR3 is CASSLVGGVSEKLFF. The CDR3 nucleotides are TGTGCCAGCAGCTTAGTAGGGGGGGTATCGGAAAAACTGTTTTTT.

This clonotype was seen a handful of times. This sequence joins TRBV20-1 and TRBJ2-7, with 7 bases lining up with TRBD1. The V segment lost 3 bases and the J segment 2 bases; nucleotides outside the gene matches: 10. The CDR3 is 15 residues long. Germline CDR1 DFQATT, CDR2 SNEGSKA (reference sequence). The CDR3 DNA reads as TGCAGTGCTAGCCGACGGGACAGAACTCCCTACGAGCAGTACTTC. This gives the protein CSASRRDRTPYEQYF.

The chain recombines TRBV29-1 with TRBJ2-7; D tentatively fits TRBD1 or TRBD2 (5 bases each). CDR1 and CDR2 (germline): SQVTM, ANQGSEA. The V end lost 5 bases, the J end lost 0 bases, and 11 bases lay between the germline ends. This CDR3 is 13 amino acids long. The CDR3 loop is CSVPAGTSYEQYF. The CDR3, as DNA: TGCAGCGTTCCGGCCGGGACCTCCTACGAGCAGTACTTC.